Given below is one T cell receptor (beta chain) in context. The data are from a study of blood T cell repertoires in COVID-19. The method was immunoSEQ multiplex PCR; TCRdb's version includes in-frame clones alone and lacks a portion of them. Of over 200,000 clones in the sample, roughly 90% were seen once. Germline lookup yields CDR1 KGHSH and CDR2 LQKENI. V was pared by 5 bases and J by 5 bases, with 4 bases of the junction left unmatched. The CDR3 loop spans 13 amino acids. This TCR was sampled from a woman aged 55-75 years with acute or convalescent COVID-19. The rearrangement uses TRBV18 and TRBJ1-1; 8 bases fit TRBD1. Specimen: peripheral blood. The CDR3 loop reads CASSSTGATEAFF. The CDR3 DNA is TGTGCCAGCTCATCGACAGGGGCAACTGAAGCTTTCTTT. The full variable domain, completed using reference TRBV18 and TRBJ1-1, is NAGVMQNPRHLVRRRGQEARLRCSPMKGHSHVYWYRQLPEEGLKFMVYLQKENIIDESGMPKERFSAEFPKEGPSILRIQQVVRGDSAAYFCASSSTGATEAFFGQGTRLTVV.